Below, 10 T cell receptor beta chains from the same sample are listed, as sequenced in a study of blood T cells in healthy people across ages (dated by TCRdb to the mid-2010s). Receptor amplification or capture employed 5' RACE. Reads for this sample came from an Illumina HiSeq 2500. A second 7 to 11 cycle PCR used a sample-barcoded 5' primer and a J-beta primer mix. Using fastp at Q25 and MiXCR, TCRdb reprocessed the public reads and kept productive beta chains. Records with the same CDR3 protein are collapsed into one entry carrying the most frequent genes and DNA. The sample has around 870,000 distinct CDR3 sequences on record, more than 25% of them singletons. The ten largest clones take up around 16% of the sample. The sequenced sample consisted of blood. The receptors were gathered from a woman older than 75 in good health.

This clonotype was counted many times. V gene TRBV5-1 combines with J gene TRBJ1-6; unclear D gene. Trimming took off 6 bases at V and 9 bases at J, with 19 bases between the two ends. Germline loops: CDR1 SGHRS, CDR2 YFSETQ. CDR3 length equals 15 residues. DNA for the CDR3: TGCGCCAGCAACCCGACGGGCTTCGTGGGTTCACCCCTCCACTTT. Its translation is CASNPTGFVGSPLHF.

The rearrangement joins TRBV1 to TRBJ2-5; TRBD2 is taken as the D call from the table, unchecked against the DNA. TRBV1 is labeled a pseudogene. This CDR3 is 19 amino acids long. In DNA form, the CDR3 reads TGCACCAGCAGCCAAGAAAGGAGGGAGGAGCGGGGGGGCCAAGAGACCCAGTACTTC. Translating gives CTSSQERREERGGQETQYF.

On this clonotype: Sequence at one end of the junction differs from germline and may be a read error. The V call is TRBV7-8, the J call TRBJ2-1; 7 nucleotides agree with TRBD1. Germline loops: CDR1 SGHVS, CDR2 FQNEAQ. The CDR3 contains 16 residues. CDR3 in amino acids: CASSSLTGSGHNEQFF. CDR3 coding DNA: TGTGCCAGCAGCTCTCTGACAGGGTCAGGCCACAATGAGCAGTTTTTC.

This clonotype was observed a handful of times. Given a much more abundant clone one base away, this may be a read error. CDR3 residues: CSATGLAGANNEQYF. The CDR3 DNA follows: TGCAGTGCTACAGGACTAGCGGGGGCTAACAATGAGCAGTACTTC. The chain is built from TRBV20-1 and TRBJ2-4; 13 bases map to TRBD2. J lost 13 bases, V lost 4 bases, and 13 bases had no gene match. Germline V lookup: CDR1 DFQATT, CDR2 SNEGSKA (reference sequence). The CDR3 spans 15 residues.

This clonotype was counted between two and nine times. The rearrangement joins TRBV6-6 to TRBJ1-6; TRBD1 might be the D (5 bases). V shed 5 bases and J shed 4 bases, with 12 bases lying between them. The germline V gene encodes CDR1 MNHNY and CDR2 SVGAGI (reference sequence). The CDR3 loop spans 15 amino acids. CDR3 in DNA: TGTGCCAGCAGTGCCCGACAGCCGTATAATTCACCCCTCCACTTT. This gives the protein CASSARQPYNSPLHF.

This clonotype was observed many times. The V gene is TRBV7-2, the J gene TRBJ2-1, with D unclear. Germline V gene lookup returns CDR1 SGHTA and CDR2 FQGNSA. This CDR3 is 12 amino acids long. V lost 1 base and J 12 bases, leaving 10 bases between the germline ends. Written as DNA, the CDR3 is TGTGCCAGCAGCTTAGGACAAATGAGGCAGTTCTTC. Translated, it gives CASSLGQMRQFF.

The chain is built from TRBV11-2 and TRBJ1-6; D may be TRBD1 (6 bases). The CDR3 consists of 15 residues. Germline V gene lookup returns CDR1 SGHAT and CDR2 FQNNGV. V gave up 1 base and J gave up 10 bases, with 14 bases separating them. CDR3 sequence: CASSLGWTDGSPLHF. Here the CDR3 DNA reads TGTGCCAGCAGCTTAGGCTGGACAGACGGATCACCCCTCCACTTT.

This clonotype appeared many times. The gene calls are TRBV29-1 and TRBJ1-4, with no clear D. V dropped 4 bases and J dropped 7 bases, with 10 bases sitting between them. The germline CDR1 and CDR2 sequences are SQVTM and ANQGSEA. The CDR3 spans 12 residues. The CDR3 sequence is CSVGEFGEKLFF. The CDR3 DNA reads as TGCAGCGTTGGCGAGTTCGGTGAAAAACTGTTTTTT. The variable domain in full, completed from reference TRBV29-1 and TRBJ1-4, reads SAVISQKPSRDICQRGTSLTIQCQVDSQVTMMFWYRQQPGQSLTLIATANQGSEATYESGFVIDKFPISRPNLTFSTLTVSNMSPEDSSIYLCSVGEFGEKLFFGSGTQLSVL.

There are many counts of this clonotype. The chain is built from TRBV7-2 and TRBJ2-1, with D uncertain. V lost 5 bases and J lost 5, with 13 bases in between. From germline, CDR1 is SGHTA and CDR2 FQGNSA. The CDR3 is 14 residues long. In DNA, the CDR3 is TGTGCCAGCAGCCCTGCCAGGAGTGACAATGAGCAGTTCTTC. Residues: CASSPARSDNEQFF.

There are many counts of this clonotype. The gene calls are TRBV12-3 or TRBV12-4 and TRBJ1-4; D possibly corresponds to TRBD1 (5 bases). Deletions cut 5 bases from V and 4 bases from J, with 14 bases between. The CDR3 sequence is 15 residues long. In DNA, the CDR3 is TGTGCCAGCAGTCCCCGGGACGGCGATAATGAAAAACTGTTTTTT. The encoded protein is CASSPRDGDNEKLFF.